What follows are 7 T cell receptor beta chains derived from one specimen sequenced in a study of blood T cell repertoires in COVID-19. Produced via immunoSEQ multiplex PCR; TCRdb's table is partial and in-frame only. The table lists around 300,000 clones, about nine tenths of them singletons. Sequenced material: peripheral blood. These receptors originate from a middle-aged woman who had recovered from COVID-19.

This chain joins TRBV5-1 and TRBJ2-3; D gene unclear. The CDR3 contains 13 residues. Germline V gives CDR1 SGHRS, CDR2 YFSETQ. Trimming removed 2 bases at V and 4 bases at J, with 8 bases between. The CDR3 sequence is CASSFAAADTQYF. The CDR3 DNA is TGCGCCAGCAGCTTTGCGGCTGCAGATACGCAGTATTTT.

The chain couples TRBV18 to TRBJ2-1; TRBD2 might be the D (5 bases). Germline CDR1 and CDR2: KGHSH and LQKENI. The CDR3 contains 13 residues. V was trimmed by 5 bases and J by 10 bases, leaving 15 bases between them. The CDR3 reads CASSKGTREEQFF. In nucleotides, the CDR3 is TGTGCCAGCTCAAAGGGCACTAGGGAAGAGCAGTTCTTC. The whole variable domain, filled in from reference TRBV18 and TRBJ2-1, reads NAGVMQNPRHLVRRRGQEARLRCSPMKGHSHVYWYRQLPEEGLKFMVYLQKENIIDESGMPKERFSAEFPKEGPSILRIQQVVRGDSAAYFCASSKGTREEQFFGPGTRLTVL.

This chain connects TRBV10-3 to TRBJ2-7; TRBD2 matches at 8 bases. The CDR3 covers 15 residues. Germline V gene lookup returns CDR1 ENHRY and CDR2 SYGVKD. The junction had 7 bases not matched to a gene; V was cut back by 6 bases and J by 0 bases. The CDR3 reads CAIRRTGLGSYEQYF. In DNA form, the CDR3 reads TGTGCCATCAGGAGAACGGGACTAGGCTCCTACGAGCAGTACTTC.

V gene TRBV9 combines with J gene TRBJ2-3; TRBD2 agrees at 14 bases. After removal of 5 bases from V and 4 bases from J, the junction contained 3 bases not matched to a gene. The CDR3 spans 15 residues. Germline CDR1 and CDR2: SGDLS and YYNGEE. CDR3 residues: CASSVGLAGADTQYF. Written as DNA, the CDR3 is TGTGCCAGCAGTGTGGGACTAGCGGGAGCAGATACGCAGTATTTT. The whole variable domain, filled in from reference TRBV9 and TRBJ2-3, reads DSGVTQTPKHLITATGQRVTLRCSPRSGDLSVYWYQQSLDQGLQFLIQYYNGEERAKGNILERFSAQQFPDLHSELNLSSLELGDSALYFCASSVGLAGADTQYFGPGTRLTVL.

V is TRBV18 and J is TRBJ2-6, with 8 nucleotides matching TRBD1. J gave up 2 bases and V 5 bases, and 5 bases lay outside the gene matches. Germline loops: CDR1 KGHSH, CDR2 LQKENI. This CDR3 is built from 16 residues. CDR3 coding DNA: TGTGCCAGCTCAATCATACAGGGGGCTGGGGCCAACGTCCTGACTTTC. Its translation: CASSIIQGAGANVLTF.

The chain carries TRBV6-6 and TRBJ2-5, with 8 bases fitting TRBD2. The CDR3 runs 18 residues. CDR1 and CDR2 (germline): MNHNY, SVGAGI (reference sequence). Unmatched junction bases numbered 16, after V lost 5 bases and J lost 2 bases. The CDR3 region is CASSRDPPTVAGQETQYF. The CDR3 DNA reads TGTGCCAGCAGTCGAGACCCCCCGACGGTAGCGGGGCAAGAGACCCAGTACTTC.

This chain connects TRBV19 to TRBJ1-2, with TRBD1 identical over 9 bases. Germline assignment: CDR1 LNHDA and CDR2 SQIVND (reference sequence). V shed 7 bases and J 8 bases; nucleotides not matched to a gene: 11. The CDR3 runs to 14 residues. CDR3 coding DNA: TGTGCCAGTACCTTACAGGGGGCATTCGTCGGCTACACCTTC. It encodes CASTLQGAFVGYTF.